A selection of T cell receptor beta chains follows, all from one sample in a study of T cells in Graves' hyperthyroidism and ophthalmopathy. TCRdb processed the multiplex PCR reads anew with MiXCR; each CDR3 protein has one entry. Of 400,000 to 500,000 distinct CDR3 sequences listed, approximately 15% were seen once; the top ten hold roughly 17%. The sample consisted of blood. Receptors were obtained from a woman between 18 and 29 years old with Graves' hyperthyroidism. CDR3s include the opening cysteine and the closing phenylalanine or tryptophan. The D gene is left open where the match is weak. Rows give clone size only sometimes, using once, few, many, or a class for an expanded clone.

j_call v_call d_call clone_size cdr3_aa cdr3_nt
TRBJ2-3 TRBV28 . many CASSFISGTDTQYF TGTGCCAGCAGTTTCATCAGCGGCACAGATACGCAGTATTTT
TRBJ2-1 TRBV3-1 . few CASSQDRRRSSYNEQFF TGTGCCAGCAGCCAAGATAGGAGGCGGTCCTCCTACAATGAGCAGTTCTTC
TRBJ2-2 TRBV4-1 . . CASSQGPLGGGFANTGELFF TGCGCCAGCAGCCAAGGGCCTTTAGGGGGAGGATTTGCGAACACCGGGGAGCTGTTTTTT
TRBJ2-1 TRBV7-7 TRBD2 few CASSPLGTNNEQFF TGTGCCAGCAGTCCCCTCGGGACTAACAATGAGCAGTTCTTC
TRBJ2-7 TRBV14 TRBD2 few CASSQDRAGVRPTEQYF TGTGCCAGCAGCCAAGATAGGGCGGGAGTACGACCTACCGAGCAGTACTTC
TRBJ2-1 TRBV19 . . CASSIQGGRNEQFF TGTGCCAGTAGTATTCAGGGGGGTCGCAATGAGCAGTTCTTC
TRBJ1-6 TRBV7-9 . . CASSLDGGRGLHF TGTGCCAGCAGCTTAGACGGGGGCAGGGGACTCCACTTT
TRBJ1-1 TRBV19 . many CASSISQGRTEAFF TGTGCCAGTAGTATCTCTCAGGGGCGGACTGAAGCTTTCTTT
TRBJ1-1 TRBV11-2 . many CASSLDMNTEAFF TGTGCCAGCAGCCTGGACATGAACACTGAAGCTTTCTTT
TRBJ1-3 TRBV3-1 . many CASAERFSGNTIYF TGTGCCAGCGCCGAGCGGTTCTCTGGAAACACCATATATTTT
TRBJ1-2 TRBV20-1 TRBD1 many CSATPPGQGSSGYTF TGCAGTGCCACACCCCCGGGACAGGGTTCATCTGGCTACACCTTC
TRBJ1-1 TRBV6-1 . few CASSEPRTADNTEAFF TGTGCCAGCAGTGAACCAAGGACGGCAGATAACACTGAAGCTTTCTTT
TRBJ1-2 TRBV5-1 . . CASSLDPGDTGGYTF TGCGCCAGCAGCTTGGACCCAGGGGATACAGGAGGCTACACCTTC
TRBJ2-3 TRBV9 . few CASSVGSRSTDTQYF TGTGCCAGCAGCGTAGGAAGCAGAAGCACAGATACGCAGTATTTT
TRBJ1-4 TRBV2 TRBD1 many CASATGGPTNEKLFF TGTGCCAGCGCGACAGGGGGCCCAACTAATGAAAAACTGTTTTTT
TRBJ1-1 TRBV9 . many CASTPVMNTEAFF TGTGCCAGCACCCCAGTCATGAACACTGAAGCTTTCTTT
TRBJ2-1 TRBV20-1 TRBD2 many CSARSRLADPRVHEQFF TGCAGTGCTAGATCCCGACTAGCGGACCCTCGGGTCCATGAGCAGTTCTTC
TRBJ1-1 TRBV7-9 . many CASSFFMGAGTEAFF TGTGCCAGCAGCTTTTTTATGGGGGCGGGGACTGAAGCTTTCTTT
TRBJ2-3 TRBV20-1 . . CSITSTDTQYF TGTTCGATTACTAGCACAGATACGCAGTATTTT
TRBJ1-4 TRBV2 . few CARSHDTATNEKLFF TGTGCCAGAAGCCACGACACCGCAACTAATGAAAAACTGTTTTTT
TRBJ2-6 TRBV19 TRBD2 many CASSFGLAGPSGANVLTF TGTGCCAGTAGTTTCGGACTAGCGGGGCCATCTGGGGCCAACGTCCTGACTTTC
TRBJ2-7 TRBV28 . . CASSGQPTYEQYF TGTGCCAGCAGTGGACAACCAACCTACGAGCAGTACTTC
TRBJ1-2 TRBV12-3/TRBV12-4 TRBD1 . CASTATGEGNYGYTF TGTGCCAGCACCGCTACAGGGGAAGGCAACTATGGCTACACCTTC
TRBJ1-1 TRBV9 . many CASSVGKNTEAFF TGTGCCAGCAGCGTAGGCAAGAACACTGAAGCTTTCTTT
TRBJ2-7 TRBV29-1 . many CSGGTAIYEQYF TGCAGCGGCGGGACAGCGATTTACGAGCAGTACTTC
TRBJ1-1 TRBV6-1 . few CAGQLKHRDSEAFF TGTGCCGGACAACTCAAGCACAGGGACTCTGAAGCTTTCTTT
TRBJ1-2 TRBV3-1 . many CASSPRGITNYGYTF TGTGCCAGCAGCCCCAGGGGAATTACTAACTATGGCTACACCTTC
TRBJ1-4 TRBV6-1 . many CASSYGDANEKLFF TGTGCCAGCAGTTACGGGGACGCTAATGAAAAACTGTTTTTT
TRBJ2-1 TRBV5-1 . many CASSGERAEQFF TGCGCCAGCAGCGGGGAGAGAGCTGAGCAGTTCTTC
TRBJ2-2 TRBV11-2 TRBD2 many CASSLRASGRGNTGELFF TGTGCCAGCAGCTTACGGGCTAGCGGGAGAGGAAACACCGGGGAGCTGTTTTTT
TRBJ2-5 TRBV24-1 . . CATSDLSGGGGETQYF TGTGCCACCAGTGATCTTAGCGGAGGGGGGGGAGAGACCCAGTACTTC
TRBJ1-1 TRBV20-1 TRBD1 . CSARALEAGGLGNTEAFF TGCAGTGCTAGAGCCCTAGAGGCAGGGGGCCTCGGAAACACTGAAGCTTTCTTT
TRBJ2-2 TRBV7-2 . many CASSLALKANTGELFF TGTGCCAGCAGCTTAGCGTTGAAGGCGAACACCGGGGAGCTGTTTTTT
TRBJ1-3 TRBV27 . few CASKDGSTSGNTIYF TGTGCCAGCAAAGACGGATCGACCTCTGGAAACACCATATATTTT
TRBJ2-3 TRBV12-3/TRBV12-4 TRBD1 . CASQSDRLSTDTQYF TGTGCCAGCCAATCGGACAGGCTAAGCACAGATACGCAGTATTTT
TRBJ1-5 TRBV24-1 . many CATPRGGNQPQHF TGTGCCACCCCCAGGGGTGGCAATCAGCCCCAGCATTTT
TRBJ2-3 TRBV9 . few CASSVAGLSTDTQYF TGTGCCAGCAGCGTAGCAGGGCTGAGCACAGATACGCAGTATTTT
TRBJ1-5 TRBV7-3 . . CASSVTGQPQHF TGTGCCAGCAGCGTTACAGGTCAGCCCCAGCATTTT
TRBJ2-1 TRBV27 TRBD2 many CASSLMGLASYNEQFF TGTGCCAGCAGTTTAATGGGACTAGCGTCCTACAATGAGCAGTTCTTC
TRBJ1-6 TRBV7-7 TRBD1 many CASSLGTGPNSPLHF TGTGCTAGCAGCCTGGGGACAGGGCCTAATTCACCCCTCCACTTT
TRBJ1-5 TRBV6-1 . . CASSEARDQPQHF TGTGCCAGCAGTGAAGCGCGGGATCAGCCCCAGCATTTT
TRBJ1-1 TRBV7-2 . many CASSFSLDTEAFF TGTGCCAGCAGCTTCAGTCTCGACACTGAAGCTTTCTTT
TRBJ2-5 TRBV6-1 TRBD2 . CASRRGSPGLAGGETQYF TGTGCCAGCAGGCGGGGCTCACCGGGACTAGCGGGAGGAGAGACCCAGTACTTC
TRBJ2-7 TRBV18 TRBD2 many CASSPLTTGTSGRDYEQYF TGTGCCAGCTCACCACTAACTACCGGGACTAGCGGGAGGGACTACGAGCAGTACTTC
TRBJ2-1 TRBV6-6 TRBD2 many CASSYGSGATYNEQFF TGTGCCAGCAGTTACGGTAGCGGGGCCACCTACAATGAGCAGTTCTTC
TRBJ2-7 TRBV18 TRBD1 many CASSPTSGTGSYEQYF TGTGCCAGCTCACCTACCTCCGGGACAGGGTCCTACGAGCAGTACTTC
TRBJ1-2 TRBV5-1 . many CASSLEGNVYGYTF TGCGCCAGCAGCTTGGAGGGGAATGTCTATGGCTACACCTTC
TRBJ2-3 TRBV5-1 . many CASSLAKATQYF TGCGCCAGCAGCTTGGCGAAGGCTACGCAGTATTTT
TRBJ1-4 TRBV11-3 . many CASSPRPTTNEKLFF TGTGCCAGCAGCCCCCGACCGACAACTAATGAAAAACTGTTTTTT
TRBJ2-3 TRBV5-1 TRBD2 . CASSSGTSVETDTQYF TGCGCCAGCAGCTCCGGGACTAGCGTGGAAACAGATACGCAGTATTTT
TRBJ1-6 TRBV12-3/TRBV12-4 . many CASSSDLRLHF TGTGCCAGCAGTTCGGACTTGCGCCTCCACTTT
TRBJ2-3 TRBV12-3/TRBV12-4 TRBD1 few CASNRGQGRVTDTQYF TGTGCCAGCAATCGGGGACAGGGGCGGGTGACAGATACGCAGTATTTT
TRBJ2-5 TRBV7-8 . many CASSLRSPRETQYF TGTGCCAGCAGCTTAAGGAGCCCCCGAGAGACCCAGTACTTC
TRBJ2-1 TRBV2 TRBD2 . CISSQLAGSTNEQFF TGTATCAGCAGTCAGCTAGCGGGTTCGACCAATGAGCAGTTCTTC
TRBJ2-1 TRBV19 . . CANTVITGSYNEQFF TGTGCCAATACCGTCATAACGGGCTCCTACAATGAGCAGTTCTTC
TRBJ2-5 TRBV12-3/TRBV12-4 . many CASSWPGGTQYF TGTGCCAGCAGTTGGCCAGGAGGGACCCAGTACTTC
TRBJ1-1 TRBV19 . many CASSSGTTREGNTEAFF TGTGCCAGTAGCTCCGGGACAACCCGTGAGGGGAACACTGAAGCTTTCTTT
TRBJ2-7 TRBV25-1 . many CAIKNRDGSYEQYF TGTGCCATCAAAAACCGGGACGGGTCCTACGAGCAGTACTTC